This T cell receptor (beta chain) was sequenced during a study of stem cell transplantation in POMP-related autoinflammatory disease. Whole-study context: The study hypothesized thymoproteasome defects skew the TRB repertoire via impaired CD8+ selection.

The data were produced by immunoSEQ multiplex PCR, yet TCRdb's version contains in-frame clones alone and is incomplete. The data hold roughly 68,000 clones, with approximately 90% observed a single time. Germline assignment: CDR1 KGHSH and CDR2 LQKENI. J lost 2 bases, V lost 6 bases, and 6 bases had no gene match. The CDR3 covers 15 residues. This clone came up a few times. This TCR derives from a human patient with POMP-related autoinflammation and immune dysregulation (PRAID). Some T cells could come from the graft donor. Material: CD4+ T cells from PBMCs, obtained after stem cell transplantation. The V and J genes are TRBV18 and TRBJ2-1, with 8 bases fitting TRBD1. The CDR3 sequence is CASSQTGDAYNEQFF. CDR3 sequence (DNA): TGTGCCAGCTCCCAGACAGGGGACGCCTACAATGAGCAGTTCTTC.